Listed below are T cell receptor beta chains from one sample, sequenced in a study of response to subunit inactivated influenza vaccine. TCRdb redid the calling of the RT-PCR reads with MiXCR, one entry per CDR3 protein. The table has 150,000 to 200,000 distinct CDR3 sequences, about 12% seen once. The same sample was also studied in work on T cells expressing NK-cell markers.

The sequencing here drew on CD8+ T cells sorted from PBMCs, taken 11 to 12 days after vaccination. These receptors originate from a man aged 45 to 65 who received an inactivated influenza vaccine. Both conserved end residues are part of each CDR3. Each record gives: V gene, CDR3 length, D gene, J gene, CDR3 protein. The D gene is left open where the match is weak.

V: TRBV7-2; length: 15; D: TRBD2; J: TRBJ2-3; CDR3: CASSTSGGALDTQYF
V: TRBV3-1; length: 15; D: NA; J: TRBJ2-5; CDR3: CASSQELGDGETQYF
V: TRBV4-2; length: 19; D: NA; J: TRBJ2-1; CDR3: CASSQDHFRGSPWGDEQFF
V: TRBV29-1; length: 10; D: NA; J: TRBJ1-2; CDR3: CSVEARGYTF
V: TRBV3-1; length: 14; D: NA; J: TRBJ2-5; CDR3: CASSPIGAQETQYF
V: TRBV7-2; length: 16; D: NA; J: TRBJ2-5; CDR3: CASSPGEGLARETQYF
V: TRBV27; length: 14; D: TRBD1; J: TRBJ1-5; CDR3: CASSPGTGIQPQHF
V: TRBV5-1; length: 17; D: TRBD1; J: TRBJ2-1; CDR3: CASSGTQGISPYNEQFF
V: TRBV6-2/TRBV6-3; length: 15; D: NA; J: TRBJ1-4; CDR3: CASSPLFSGDEKLFF
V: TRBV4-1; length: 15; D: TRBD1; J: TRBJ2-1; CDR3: CASSLRGRLYNEQFF
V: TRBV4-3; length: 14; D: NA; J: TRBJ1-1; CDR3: CASSQDRKDTEAFF
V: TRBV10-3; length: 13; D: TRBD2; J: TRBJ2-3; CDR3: CAITAGGRDTQYF
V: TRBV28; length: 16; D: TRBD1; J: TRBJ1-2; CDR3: CASRPFGRDRNYGYTF
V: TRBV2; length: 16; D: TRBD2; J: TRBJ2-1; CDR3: CASRRTSGGAYNEQFF
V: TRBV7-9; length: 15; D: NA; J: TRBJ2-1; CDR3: CASRADGSSYNEQFF
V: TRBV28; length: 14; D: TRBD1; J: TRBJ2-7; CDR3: CASSPMGQPYEQYF
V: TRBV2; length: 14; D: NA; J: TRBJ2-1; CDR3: CASRKTGGHNEQFF
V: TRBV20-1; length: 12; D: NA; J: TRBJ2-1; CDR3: CSAREPSPEQFF
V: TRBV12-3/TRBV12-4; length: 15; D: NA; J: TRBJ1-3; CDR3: CASSFDPGTPSPIYF
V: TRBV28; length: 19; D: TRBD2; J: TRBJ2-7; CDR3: CASSPSWPGLADLDYEQYF
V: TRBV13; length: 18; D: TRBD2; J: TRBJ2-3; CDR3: CASSSSRTSGRSADTQYF
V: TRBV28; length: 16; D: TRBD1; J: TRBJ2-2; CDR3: CASSLWGQGKGGELFF
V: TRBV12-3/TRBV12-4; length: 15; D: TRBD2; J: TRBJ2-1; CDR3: CASSLKRGAYNEQFF
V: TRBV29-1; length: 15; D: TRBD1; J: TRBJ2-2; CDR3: CSAVTGGVNTGELFF
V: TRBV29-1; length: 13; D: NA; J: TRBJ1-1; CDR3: CSVDRTANTEAFF
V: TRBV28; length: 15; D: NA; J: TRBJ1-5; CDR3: CASSLWAQGGQPQHF
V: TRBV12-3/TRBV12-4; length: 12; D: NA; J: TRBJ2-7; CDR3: CASSSVHYEQYF
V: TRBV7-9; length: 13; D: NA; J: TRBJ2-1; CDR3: CASSLADYNEQFF
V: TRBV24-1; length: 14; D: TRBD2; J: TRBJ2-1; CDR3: CATSEAGGPNEQFF
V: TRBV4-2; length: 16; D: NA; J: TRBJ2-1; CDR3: CASSQGQGLARNEQFF
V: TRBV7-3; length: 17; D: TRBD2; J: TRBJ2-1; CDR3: CASSLYGREGRNNEQFF
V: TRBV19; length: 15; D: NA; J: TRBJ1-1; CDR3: CASSVRGTPSGEAFF
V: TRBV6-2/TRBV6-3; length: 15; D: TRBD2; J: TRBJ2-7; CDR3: CASSPEREGPYEQYF
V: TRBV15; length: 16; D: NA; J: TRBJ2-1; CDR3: CATSRDRSYTNNEQFF
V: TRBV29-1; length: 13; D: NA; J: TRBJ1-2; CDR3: CSVVGGGNYGYTF
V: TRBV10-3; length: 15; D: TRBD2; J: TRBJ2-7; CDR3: CAIRGPESGRNEQYF
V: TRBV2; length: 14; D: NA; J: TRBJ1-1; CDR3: CASKDHPSNTEAFF
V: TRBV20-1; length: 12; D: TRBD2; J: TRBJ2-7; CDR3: CSARGLAGEQYF
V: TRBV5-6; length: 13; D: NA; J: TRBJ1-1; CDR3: CASSPTMNTEAFF
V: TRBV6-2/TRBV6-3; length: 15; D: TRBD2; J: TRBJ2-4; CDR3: CAILSGGASKNIQYF
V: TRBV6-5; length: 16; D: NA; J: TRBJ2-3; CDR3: CASSYSAGRNTDTQYF
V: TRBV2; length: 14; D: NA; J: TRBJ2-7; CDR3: CASSVHRASYEQYF
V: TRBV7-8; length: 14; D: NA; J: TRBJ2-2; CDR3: CASSLGQKPGELFF
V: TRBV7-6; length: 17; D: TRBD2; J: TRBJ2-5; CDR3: CASSLGTSGNTVETQYF
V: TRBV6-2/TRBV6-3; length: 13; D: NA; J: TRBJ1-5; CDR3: CASTPYSNQPQHF
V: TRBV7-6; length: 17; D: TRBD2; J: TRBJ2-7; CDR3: CASSSNAGTSGIYEQYF
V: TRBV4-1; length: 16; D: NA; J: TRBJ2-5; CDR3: CASSHILAAQQETQYF
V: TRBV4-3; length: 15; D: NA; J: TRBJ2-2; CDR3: CASSQALYSGGELFF
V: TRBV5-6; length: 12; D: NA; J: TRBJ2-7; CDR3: CASRGLGDEQYF
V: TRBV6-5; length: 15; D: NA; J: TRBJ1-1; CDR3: CASSYSPGENTEAFF
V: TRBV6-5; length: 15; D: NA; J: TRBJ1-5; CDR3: CASSYSGSSNQPQHF
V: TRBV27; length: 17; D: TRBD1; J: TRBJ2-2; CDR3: CASSPLLGQGATGELFF
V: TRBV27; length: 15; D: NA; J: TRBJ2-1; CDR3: CASSPGTSSYNEQFF